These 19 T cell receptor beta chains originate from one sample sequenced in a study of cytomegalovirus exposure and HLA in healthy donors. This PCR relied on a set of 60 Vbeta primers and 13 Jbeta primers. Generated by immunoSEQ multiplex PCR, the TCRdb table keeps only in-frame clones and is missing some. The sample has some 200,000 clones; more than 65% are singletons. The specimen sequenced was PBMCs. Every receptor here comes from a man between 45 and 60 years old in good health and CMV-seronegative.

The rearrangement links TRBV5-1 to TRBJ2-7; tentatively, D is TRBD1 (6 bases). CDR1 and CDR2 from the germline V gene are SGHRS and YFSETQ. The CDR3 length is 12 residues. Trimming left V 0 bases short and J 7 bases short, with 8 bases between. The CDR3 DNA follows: TGCGCCAGCAGCTTGGTCAGGGGAGAGCAGTACTTC. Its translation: CASSLVRGEQYF.

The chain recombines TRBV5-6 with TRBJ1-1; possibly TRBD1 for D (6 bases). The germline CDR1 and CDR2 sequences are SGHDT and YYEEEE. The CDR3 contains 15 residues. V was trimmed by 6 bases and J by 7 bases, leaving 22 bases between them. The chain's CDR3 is CASTMDRRGVCEAFF. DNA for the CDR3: TGTGCCAGCACCATGGACAGACGTGGGGTCTGTGAAGCTTTCTTT.

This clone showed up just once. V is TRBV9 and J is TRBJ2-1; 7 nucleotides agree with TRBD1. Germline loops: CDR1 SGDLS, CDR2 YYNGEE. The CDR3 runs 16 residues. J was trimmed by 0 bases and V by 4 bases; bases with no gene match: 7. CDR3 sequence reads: CASSPWTGSSYNEQFF. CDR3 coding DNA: TGTGCCAGCAGCCCATGGACAGGTAGCTCCTACAATGAGCAGTTCTTC. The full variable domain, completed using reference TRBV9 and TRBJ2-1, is DSGVTQTPKHLITATGQRVTLRCSPRSGDLSVYWYQQSLDQGLQFLIQYYNGEERAKGNILERFSAQQFPDLHSELNLSSLELGDSALYFCASSPWTGSSYNEQFFGPGTRLTVL.

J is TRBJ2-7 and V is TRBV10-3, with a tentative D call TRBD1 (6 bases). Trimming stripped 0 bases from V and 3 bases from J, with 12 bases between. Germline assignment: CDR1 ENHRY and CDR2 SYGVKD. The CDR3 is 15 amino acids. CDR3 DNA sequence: TGTGCCATCAGTGAGTCAACAGGGAAAGGCTACGAGCAGTACTTC. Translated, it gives CAISESTGKGYEQYF.

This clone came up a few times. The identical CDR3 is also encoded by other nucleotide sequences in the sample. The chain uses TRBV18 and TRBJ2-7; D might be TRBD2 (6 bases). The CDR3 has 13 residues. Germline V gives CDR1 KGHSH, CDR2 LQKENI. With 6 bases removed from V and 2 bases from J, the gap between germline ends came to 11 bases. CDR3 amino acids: CASSLGEAYEQYF. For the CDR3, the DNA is TGTGCCAGCTCCCTCGGGGAGGCCTACGAGCAGTACTTC.

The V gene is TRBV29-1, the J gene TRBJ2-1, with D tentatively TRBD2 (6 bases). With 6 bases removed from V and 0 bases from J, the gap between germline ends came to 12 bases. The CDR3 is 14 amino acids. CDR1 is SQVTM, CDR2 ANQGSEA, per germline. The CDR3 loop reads CSVVDGSSYNEQFF. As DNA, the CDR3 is TGCAGCGTAGTGGACGGGAGCTCCTACAATGAGCAGTTCTTC.

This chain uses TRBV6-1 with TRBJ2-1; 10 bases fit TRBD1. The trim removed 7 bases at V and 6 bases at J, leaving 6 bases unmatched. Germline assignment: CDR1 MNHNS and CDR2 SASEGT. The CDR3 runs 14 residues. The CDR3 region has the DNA TGTGCCAGCAAACGGGACAGGGGAATCAATGAGCAGTTCTTC. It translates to CASKRDRGINEQFF.

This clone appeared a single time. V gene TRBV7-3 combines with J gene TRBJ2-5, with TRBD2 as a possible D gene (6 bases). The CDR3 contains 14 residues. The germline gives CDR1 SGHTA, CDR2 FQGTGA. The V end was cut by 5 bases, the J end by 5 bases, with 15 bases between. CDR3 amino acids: CASSPSGDRETQYF. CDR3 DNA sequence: TGTGCCAGCAGCCCTTCGGGAGACCGGGAGACCCAGTACTTC. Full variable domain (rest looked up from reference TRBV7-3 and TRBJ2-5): GAGVSQTPSNKVTEKGKYVELRCDPISGHTALYWYRQSLGQGPEFLIYFQGTGAADDSGLPNDRFFAVRPEGSVSTLKIQRTERGDSAVYLCASSPSGDRETQYFGPGTRLLVL.

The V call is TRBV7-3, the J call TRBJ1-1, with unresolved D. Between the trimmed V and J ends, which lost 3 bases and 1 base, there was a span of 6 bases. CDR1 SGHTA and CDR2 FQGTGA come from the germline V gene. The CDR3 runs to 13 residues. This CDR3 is CASSFGENTEAFF. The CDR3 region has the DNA TGTGCCAGCAGCTTCGGGGAGAACACTGAAGCTTTCTTT.

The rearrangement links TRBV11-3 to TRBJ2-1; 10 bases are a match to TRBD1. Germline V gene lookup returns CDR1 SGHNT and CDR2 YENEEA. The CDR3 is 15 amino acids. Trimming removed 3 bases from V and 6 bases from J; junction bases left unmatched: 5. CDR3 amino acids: CASSLTGGKGNEQFF. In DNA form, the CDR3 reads TGTGCCAGCAGCTTGACAGGGGGCAAGGGCAATGAGCAGTTCTTC.

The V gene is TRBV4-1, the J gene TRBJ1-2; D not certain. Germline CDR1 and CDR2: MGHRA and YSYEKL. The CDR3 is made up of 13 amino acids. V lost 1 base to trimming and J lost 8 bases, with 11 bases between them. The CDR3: CASSQVGGFGYTF. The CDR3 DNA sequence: TGCGCCAGCAGCCAAGTAGGAGGGTTCGGCTACACCTTC.

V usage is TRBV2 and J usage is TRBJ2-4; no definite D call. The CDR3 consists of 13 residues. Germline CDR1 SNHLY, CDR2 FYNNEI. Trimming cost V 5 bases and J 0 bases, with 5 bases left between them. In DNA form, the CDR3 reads TGTGCCAGCAGTTATTCAGCCAAAAACATTCAGTACTTC. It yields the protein CASSYSAKNIQYF.

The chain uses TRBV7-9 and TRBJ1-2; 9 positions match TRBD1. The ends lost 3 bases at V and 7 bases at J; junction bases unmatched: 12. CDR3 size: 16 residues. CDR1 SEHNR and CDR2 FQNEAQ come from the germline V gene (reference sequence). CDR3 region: CASSFITGGESGGYTF. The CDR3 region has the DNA TGTGCCAGCAGCTTTATTACAGGGGGCGAAAGTGGTGGCTACACCTTC. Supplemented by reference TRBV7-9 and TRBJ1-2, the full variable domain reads DTGVSQNPRHKITKRGQNVTFRCDPISEHNRLYWYRQTLGQGPEFLTYFQNEAQLEKSRLLSDRFSAERPKGSFSTLEIQRTEQGDSAMYLCASSFITGGESGGYTFGSGTRLTVV.

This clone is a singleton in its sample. CDR3 amino acids: CAISEQTGLETQYF. CDR3 bases: TGTGCCATCAGTGAGCAGACAGGGCTTGAGACCCAGTACTTC. The V and J genes are TRBV10-3 and TRBJ2-5; 7 nucleotides line up with TRBD1. The germline CDR1 and CDR2 sequences are ENHRY and SYGVKD. The CDR3 extends over 14 amino acids. J was trimmed by 5 bases and V by 2 bases; bases with no gene match: 5.

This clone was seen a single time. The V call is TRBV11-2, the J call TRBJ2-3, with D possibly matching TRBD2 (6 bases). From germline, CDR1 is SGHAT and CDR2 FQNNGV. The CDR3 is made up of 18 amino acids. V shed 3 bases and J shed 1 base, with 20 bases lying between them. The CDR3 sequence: CASSFDQRARLGTDTQYF. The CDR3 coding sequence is TGTGCCAGCAGCTTTGACCAGCGGGCGCGCCTTGGCACAGATACGCAGTATTTT.

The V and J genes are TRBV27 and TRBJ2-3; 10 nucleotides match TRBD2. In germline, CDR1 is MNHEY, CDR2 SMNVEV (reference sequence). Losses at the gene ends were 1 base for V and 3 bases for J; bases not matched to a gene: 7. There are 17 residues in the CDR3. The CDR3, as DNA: TGTGCCAGCAGTTTATTGCCCAGCGGGGGGGCGACAGATACGCAGTATTTT. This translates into CASSLLPSGGATDTQYF.

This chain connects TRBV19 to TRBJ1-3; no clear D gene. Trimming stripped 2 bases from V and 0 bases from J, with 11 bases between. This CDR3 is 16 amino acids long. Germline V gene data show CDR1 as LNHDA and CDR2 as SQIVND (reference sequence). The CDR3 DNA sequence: TGTGCCAGTAGTATATTCAGTAAGAACTCTGGAAACACCATATATTTT. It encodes CASSIFSKNSGNTIYF.

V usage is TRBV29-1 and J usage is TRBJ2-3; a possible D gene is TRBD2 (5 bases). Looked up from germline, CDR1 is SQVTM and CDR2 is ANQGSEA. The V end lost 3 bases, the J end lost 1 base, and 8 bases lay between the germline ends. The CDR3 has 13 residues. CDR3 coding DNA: TGCAGCGTTGATGGAGGTGGCACAGATACGCAGTATTTT. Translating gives CSVDGGGTDTQYF.

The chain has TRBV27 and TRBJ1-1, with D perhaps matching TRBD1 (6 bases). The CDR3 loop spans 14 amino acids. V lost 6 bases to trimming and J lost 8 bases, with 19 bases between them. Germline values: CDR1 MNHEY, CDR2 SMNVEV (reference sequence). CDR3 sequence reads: CASRGLQGNSEAFF. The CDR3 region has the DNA TGTGCCAGCAGGGGCCTACAGGGAAACTCCGAAGCTTTCTTT.